The 20 T cell receptor beta chains in this list originate from one sample, sequenced in a study of T cell responses to AZD1222 COVID-19 vaccine. Here immunoSEQ multiplex PCR was the method, and the copy in TCRdb shows in-frame clones only, minus some. The table has over 130,000 clones, 80% to 95% seen once. The sequencing used peripheral blood, collected 28 days after the second AZD1222 dose. Receptor source: an adult who received the AZD1222 COVID-19 vaccine.

The V and J genes are TRBV6-4 and TRBJ2-1; 8 nucleotides line up with TRBD2. Germline V lookup: CDR1 MRHNA, CDR2 SNTAGT. Trimming cost V 8 bases and J 8 bases; bases outside gene matches: 14. This CDR3 is 15 amino acids long. Here the CDR3 reads CASAFRAGGGDEQFF. The CDR3 DNA reads TGTGCCAGCGCCTTCAGGGCCGGGGGGGGAGATGAGCAGTTCTTC.

With respect to this clone: The germline gene is not matched at one end of the junction; a read error may be the cause. The J gene is TRBJ2-1, the V gene TRBV7-7, with TRBD2 matching over 13 bases. The CDR3 totals 15 residues. Germline assignment: CDR1 SSHAT and CDR2 FNYEAQ (reference sequence). CDR3 nucleotides: TGTGCTAGCAGCTTGGGACTAGCGGGATCCGATGAGCAGTTCTTC. This codes for CASSLGLAGSDEQFF.

The chain combines TRBV6-6 with TRBJ1-2; weak D call: TRBD1 (5 bases). This CDR3 spans 14 amino acids. Trimming stripped 1 base from V and 5 bases from J, with 11 bases between. Germline CDR1 reads MNHNY; CDR2 reads SVGAGI (reference sequence). The CDR3 DNA reads as TGTGCCAGCAGTTACTTGGGGCGGGGATATGGCTACACCTTC. Protein product: CASSYLGRGYGYTF.

The chain recombines TRBV4-3 with TRBJ1-1; tentatively, D is TRBD1 (6 bases). The V gene's germline CDR1 is LGHNA and CDR2 YSLEER. V gave up 0 bases and J gave up 2 bases, with 13 bases separating them. This CDR3 is built from 16 residues. The CDR3 DNA reads as TGCGCCAGCAGCCAAGACAGGGGCCAGACTAACACTGAAGCTTTCTTT. It encodes CASSQDRGQTNTEAFF.

J is TRBJ1-2 and V is TRBV7-8; TRBD1 aligns across 11 bases. The CDR3 loop spans 16 amino acids. Trimming cost V 6 bases and J 5 bases; bases outside gene matches: 11. The germline V gene has CDR1 SGHVS and CDR2 FQNEAQ. The CDR3 reads CASSLTADRGLYGYTF. DNA for the CDR3: TGTGCCAGCAGTCTAACGGCGGACAGGGGGCTTTATGGCTACACCTTC.

The rearrangement uses TRBV19 and TRBJ1-1, with D hard to call. Trimming removed 3 bases from V and 1 base from J, with 6 bases in between. Germline lookup yields CDR1 LNHDA and CDR2 SQIVND (reference sequence). The CDR3 consists of 13 residues. The CDR3: CASSILPNTEAFF. The CDR3 DNA follows: TGTGCCAGTAGTATTCTACCGAACACTGAAGCTTTCTTT.

The chain is built from TRBV5-5 and TRBJ2-5; D not resolved. CDR3 length equals 15 residues. Trimming cost V 4 bases and J 0 bases, with 13 bases left between them. Germline V gives CDR1 SGHKS, CDR2 YYEKEE (reference sequence). The CDR3 DNA reads as TGTGCCAGCAGCCAGTTTTTAGGCCACCAAGAGACCCAGTACTTC. It codes for CASSQFLGHQETQYF.

This chain connects TRBV27 to TRBJ2-1; D is ambiguous. Trimming left V 3 bases short and J 8 bases short, with 17 bases between. Germline CDR1 reads MNHEY; CDR2 reads SMNVEV (reference sequence). The CDR3 is 15 amino acids. CDR3 region: CASSFTTPTIDEQFF. DNA for the CDR3: TGTGCCAGCAGTTTTACCACCCCCACCATCGATGAGCAGTTCTTC.

The rearrangement joins TRBV7-7 to TRBJ2-1; 11 nucleotides agree with TRBD1. V trimming: 5 bases; J trimming: 6 bases; junction bases outside the gene matches: 3. Germline V gene sequence: CDR1 SSHAT, CDR2 FNYEAQ (reference sequence). CDR3 length: 14 amino acids. CDR3 residues: CASSPGTGGNEQFF. CDR3 nucleotide sequence: TGTGCCAGCAGCCCCGGGACAGGGGGCAATGAGCAGTTCTTC.

This sequence joins TRBV10-3 and TRBJ2-5; TRBD2 matches at 8 bases. CDR1 and CDR2 from the germline V gene are ENHRY and SYGVKD. This CDR3 has 13 residues. V shed 7 bases, J shed 7 bases, and the junction held 8 bases outside the gene matches. The CDR3 DNA follows: TGTGCCATCAAACCGGGAGGGCCTGGGACCCAGTACTTC. Its translation: CAIKPGGPGTQYF.

The chain links TRBV2 to TRBJ1-4; unclear D gene. Germline assignment: CDR1 SNHLY and CDR2 FYNNEI. V lost 5 bases and J lost 0, with 10 bases in between. The CDR3 contains 15 residues. CDR3 nucleotide sequence: TGTGCCAGCAGTTCGACCTATGCAACTAATGAAAAACTGTTTTTT. Protein sequence: CASSSTYATNEKLFF.

The CDR3 nucleotides are TGTGCCAGCAGCTTGGCGACTAGCGGTTACAATGAGCAGTTCTTC. Protein sequence: CASSLATSGYNEQFF. This chain connects TRBV5-6 to TRBJ2-1; TRBD2 agrees at 9 bases. Per the germline V gene, CDR1 is SGHDT and CDR2 is YYEEEE. The CDR3 totals 15 residues. J lost 4 bases, V lost 0 bases, and 2 bases had no gene match.

The chain couples TRBV4-1 to TRBJ2-7; 14 positions match TRBD2. This CDR3 has 15 residues. The V gene's germline CDR1 is MGHRA and CDR2 YSYEKL. V trimming: 5 bases; J trimming: 7 bases; junction bases outside the gene matches: 7. The CDR3 region is CASSEGLAGVGEQYF. The CDR3 bases are TGCGCCAGCAGCGAGGGACTAGCGGGAGTTGGGGAGCAGTACTTC.

This chain joins TRBV7-8 and TRBJ2-1; D is undetermined. The CDR3 has 13 residues. Trimming took 5 bases from V and 6 from J, leaving 11 bases between them. Germline-derived CDR1 and CDR2 are SGHVS and FQNEAQ. The chain's CDR3 is CASSRMTVNEQFF. The CDR3 DNA follows: TGTGCCAGCAGCCGGATGACTGTCAATGAGCAGTTCTTC.

This clone was detected only once. The chain combines TRBV7-9 with TRBJ1-5, with a tentative D call TRBD1 (6 bases). CDR3 length equals 13 residues. The V end lost 4 bases, the J end lost 4 bases, and 8 bases lay between the germline ends. Germline lookup yields CDR1 SEHNR and CDR2 FQNEAQ (reference sequence). Here the CDR3 reads CASSSTGNQPQHF. CDR3 coding DNA: TGTGCCAGCAGCTCAACAGGGAATCAGCCCCAGCATTTT.

The chain recombines TRBV9 with TRBJ2-1; 8 bases line up with TRBD2. The germline V gene encodes CDR1 SGDLS and CDR2 YYNGEE. CDR3 length: 16 amino acids. Trimming removed 3 bases from V and 12 bases from J; junction bases left unmatched: 17. The CDR3 DNA reads as TGTGCCAGCAGCGCACCCCCGGGACTAGGGGGTGTCGGGCAGTTCTTC. Translated, it gives CASSAPPGLGGVGQFF.

The chain uses TRBV5-4 and TRBJ2-6, with D possibly TRBD2 on 5 matching bases. Trimming stripped 1 base from V and 2 bases from J, with 10 bases between. Germline CDR1 reads SGHNT; CDR2 reads YYREEE (reference sequence). This CDR3 has 16 amino acids. This CDR3 reads CASSLIGVTGANVLTF. DNA of the CDR3: TGTGCCAGCAGCTTGATCGGGGTTACTGGGGCCAACGTCCTGACTTTC.

The chain uses TRBV28 and TRBJ2-1, with D maybe TRBD1 (6 bases). CDR3 length equals 14 residues. Deletions cut 5 bases from V and 0 bases from J, with 8 bases between. CDR1 is MDHEN and CDR2 is SYDVKM in the germline V gene. The CDR3 here is CASSVDSSYNEQFF. In DNA form, the CDR3 reads TGTGCCAGCAGTGTGGACAGCTCCTACAATGAGCAGTTCTTC.

CDR3 in amino acids: CASSPDRGNTEAFF. The CDR3 nucleotides are TGTGCCAGCAGCCCCGACAGGGGGAACACTGAAGCTTTCTTT. The chain employs TRBV7-9 and TRBJ1-1; 8 positions agree with TRBD1. This CDR3 has 14 amino acids. The V gene end was trimmed by 5 bases and the J gene end by 1 base; junction bases not matched to a gene: 3. Germline V gene lookup returns CDR1 SEHNR and CDR2 FQNEAQ (reference sequence).

This chain uses TRBV7-9 with TRBJ2-5, with D maybe TRBD2 (5 bases). Trimming left V 5 bases short and J 1 base short, with 11 bases between. The CDR3 sequence is 14 residues long. Germline lookup yields CDR1 SEHNR and CDR2 FQNEAQ (reference sequence). The CDR3: CASSPRSAQETQYF. The CDR3 DNA is TGTGCCAGCAGCCCCCGTAGCGCCCAAGAGACCCAGTACTTC. Based on the CDR3 plus reference TRBV7-9 and TRBJ2-5, the full variable domain is DTGVSQNPRHKITKRGQNVTFRCDPISEHNRLYWYRQTLGQGPEFLTYFQNEAQLEKSRLLSDRFSAERPKGSFSTLEIQRTEQGDSAMYLCASSPRSAQETQYFGPGTRLLVL.